The sequence of this TCR beta chain was determined in a study of blood T cell repertoires in COVID-19. Study summary: Spain, Italy and the United States supplied samples that represented acute and convalescent COVID-19. T cells, B-cell-depleted T cells, or PBMCs supplied cDNA or gDNA.

Participant age was about 18 to 89 years, and participants resided in fewer than 25 US areas. Donors were grouped by their self-reported clinical history. Using immunoSEQ multiplex PCR, the repertoire was profiled, and TCRdb retains in-frame clones only, with some absent. The table lists 200,000 or so clones, 65% to 85% of them singletons. This receptor was identified in a woman between 40 and 50 years old with acute COVID-19. Material: PBMCs or T cells enriched from blood (not recorded which).

The CDR3 spells CASSLGWGRETQYF. The CDR3, as DNA: TGTGCCAGCTCACTCGGCTGGGGGCGGGAGACCCAGTACTTC. The chain combines TRBV18 with TRBJ2-5, with a tentative D call TRBD1 (6 bases). V was shortened by 4 bases and J by 5 bases, with 14 bases between the two germline ends. The CDR3 runs 14 residues. CDR1 and CDR2 (germline): KGHSH, LQKENI.